Each of the 31 T cell receptor beta chains below was sequenced from the same sample in a study of blood T cells in healthy people across ages. Alongside a J-beta primer mix, a sample-barcoded 5' primer served in a second PCR lasting roughly 6 to 12 cycles. TCRdb analysed the 5' RACE reads with MiXCR anew, one entry per CDR3 protein. This table holds around 600,000 distinct CDR3 sequences, roughly 43% found once. Sequences were obtained from blood. The receptors originated from an elderly man in good health.

V usage is TRBV4-3 and J usage is TRBJ2-7; D possibly corresponds to TRBD2 (6 bases). Germline assignment: CDR1 LGHNA and CDR2 YSLEER. V was clipped by 1 base and J by 7 bases, with 17 bases between them. The CDR3 runs 15 residues. This CDR3 reads CASSQVAGGRGEQYF. CDR3 nucleotide sequence: TGCGCCAGCAGCCAAGTGGCTGGGGGGAGAGGTGAGCAGTACTTC.

The J gene is TRBJ2-4, the V gene TRBV9; 8 positions agree with TRBD1. CDR3 length: 14 amino acids. V lost 6 bases to trimming and J lost 13 bases; unmatched junction nucleotides: 15. In germline, CDR1 is SGDLS, CDR2 YYNGEE. CDR3 sequence reads: CASNSLTGVDEQYF. The CDR3 DNA follows: TGTGCCAGCAACTCCCTGACAGGGGTGGATGAGCAGTACTTC. Looking up the rest from reference TRBV9 and TRBJ2-4 gives the full variable domain: DSGVTQTPKHLITATGQRVTLRCSPRSGDLSVYWYQQSLDQGLQFLIQYYNGEERAKGNILERFSAQQFPDLHSELNLSSLELGDSALYFCASNSLTGVDEQYFGAGTRLSVL.

The rearrangement joins TRBV30 to TRBJ2-5, with D possibly TRBD2 on 6 matching bases. The CDR3 is 14 residues long. Trimming took 4 bases from V and 4 from J, leaving 16 bases between them. Per the germline V gene, CDR1 is GTSNPN and CDR2 is SVGIG (reference sequence). The CDR3 DNA reads TGTGCCTGGACCCGGGACTCCCTTCGAGAGACCCAGTACTTC. This sequence encodes CAWTRDSLRETQYF.

The rearrangement uses TRBV6-6 and TRBJ1-2, with D maybe TRBD1 (6 bases). The length of the CDR3 is 13 residues. From germline, CDR1 is MNHNY and CDR2 SVGAGI (reference sequence). The V and J ends lost 6 bases and 8 bases respectively, with 16 bases between them. The CDR3 bases are TGTGCCAGCAGCGTCCGACAGGTTGAAGGCTACACCTTC. Encoded protein: CASSVRQVEGYTF.

This rearrangement joins TRBV30 to TRBJ2-6; 11 positions agree with TRBD2. Germline V CDR1 and CDR2: GTSNPN, SVGIG (reference sequence). This CDR3 has 18 amino acids. With 2 bases clipped from V and 1 base from J, the junction kept 7 bases outside the gene matches. As DNA, the CDR3 is TGTGCCTGGAGTCCAATAGCGGGAGGGCCTTCTGGGGCCAACGTCCTGACTTTC. It translates to CAWSPIAGGPSGANVLTF. The full variable domain, its missing parts supplied by reference TRBV30 and TRBJ2-6, is SQTIHQWPATLVQPVGSPLSLECTVEGTSNPNLYWYRQAAGRGLQLLFYSVGIGQISSEVPQNLSASRPQDRQFILSSKKLLLSDSGFYLCAWSPIAGGPSGANVLTFGAGSRLTVL.

Many counts were recorded for this clonotype. J is TRBJ2-7 and V is TRBV6-6, with D perhaps TRBD2 (6 bases). Deletions cut 7 bases from V and 9 bases from J, with 16 bases between. From germline, CDR1 is MNHNY and CDR2 SVGAGI (reference sequence). The CDR3 length is 12 residues. CDR3 residues: CASKDYTHVQYF. The CDR3 bases are TGTGCCAGCAAGGACTACACCCATGTGCAGTACTTC.

CDR3 region: CNVRPNEQFF. The CDR3 region has the DNA TGCAATGTTCGGCCCAATGAGCAGTTCTTC. This chain links TRBV20-1 with TRBJ2-1; D remains unclear. From germline, CDR1 is DFQATT and CDR2 SNEGSKA (reference sequence). This CDR3 is 10 amino acids long.

J is TRBJ2-5 and V is TRBV29-1, with 11 bases lining up with TRBD2. Per germline, CDR1 SQVTM and CDR2 ANQGSEA. CDR3 length: 16 residues. Trimming at V came to 3 bases and at J to 5 bases, leaving 11 bases not matched to a gene. The CDR3 protein is CSVESVAGGLTETQYF. CDR3 nucleotide sequence: TGCAGCGTTGAGTCGGTAGCGGGGGGGCTGACGGAGACCCAGTACTTC.

This clonotype was seen a single time. The rearrangement uses TRBV30 and TRBJ2-7; TRBD1 is a possible D gene (6 bases). This CDR3 has 11 residues. Germline V gene sequence: CDR1 GTSNPN, CDR2 SVGIG (reference sequence). The V gene lost 3 bases and the J gene lost 7 bases, with 10 bases spanning the gap. CDR3 amino acids: CAWRWQGEQYF. The CDR3 DNA follows: TGTGCCTGGAGGTGGCAGGGGGAGCAGTACTTC.

This clonotype showed up many times. V usage is TRBV6-6 and J usage is TRBJ2-5; D is uncertain. CDR3 length: 16 amino acids. The ends were cut back, 5 bases at V and 1 base at J, with 17 bases in the middle. The germline gives CDR1 MNHNY, CDR2 SVGAGI (reference sequence). Written as DNA, the CDR3 is TGTGCCAGCAGTACCCGCCCAGGCTGGGCCCAAGAGACCCAGTACTTC. It encodes CASSTRPGWAQETQYF.

The rearrangement uses TRBV7-2 and TRBJ2-5; the D gene is possibly TRBD2 (5 bases). V lost 4 bases, J lost 1 base, and 13 bases lay in between. This CDR3 region has 15 residues. The V gene's germline CDR1 is SGHTA and CDR2 FQGNSA. CDR3 DNA: TGTGCCAGCAGCTCGTACTGGAGCGGCCAAGAGACCCAGTACTTC. Amino acid sequence: CASSSYWSGQETQYF.

V is TRBV7-2 and J is TRBJ2-5, with 7 positions matching TRBD1. The CDR3 has 16 amino acids. Germline V gives CDR1 SGHTA, CDR2 FQGNSA. Trimming at V came to 5 bases and at J to 4 bases, leaving 13 bases not matched to a gene. As DNA, the CDR3 is TGTGCCAGCAGCCCTAATTTTGGGACAGTCACAGAGACCCAGTACTTC. Its protein product is CASSPNFGTVTETQYF.

V usage is TRBV7-2 and J usage is TRBJ2-5; D gene uncertain. V was shortened by 3 bases and J by 5 bases, with 7 bases between the two germline ends. This CDR3 comprises 12 residues. Germline V lookup: CDR1 SGHTA, CDR2 FQGNSA. The CDR3 sequence is CASSFPGETQYF. The CDR3 DNA follows: TGTGCCAGCAGCTTTCCTGGGGAGACCCAGTACTTC.

The chain recombines TRBV19 with TRBJ1-5; the D is unclear. In germline, CDR1 is LNHDA, CDR2 SQIVND (reference sequence). V dropped 5 bases and J dropped 2 bases, with 4 bases sitting between them. CDR3 length equals 12 residues. CDR3 sequence reads: CASSGRNQPQHF. The DNA for the CDR3 is TGTGCCAGTAGTGGACGCAATCAGCCCCAGCATTTT.

This clonotype was seen just once. The rearrangement uses TRBV12-3 or TRBV12-4 and TRBJ1-1; D might be TRBD1 (5 bases). CDR3 size: 14 residues. The ends were cut back, 0 bases at V and 4 bases at J, with 9 bases in the middle. The DNA of the CDR3 is TGTGCCAGCAGTTTAGCCGCAGGGTCCACTGAAGCTTTCTTT. Translated, it gives CASSLAAGSTEAFF.

CDR3 sequence (DNA): TGTGCCAGCAGTCTAGCGGGAGGAGGTTACGGGGCAGATACGCAGTATTTT. The encoded protein is CASSLAGGGYGADTQYF. The chain employs TRBV7-9 and TRBJ2-3, with 11 bases identical to TRBD2. With V trimmed by 6 bases and J by 4 bases, 12 bases remained unmatched. This CDR3 comprises 17 residues. Germline V CDR1 and CDR2: SEHNR, FQNEAQ (reference sequence).

This clonotype was counted only a few times. The V gene is TRBV6-4, the J gene TRBJ2-1, with D maybe TRBD1 (6 bases). Germline values: CDR1 MRHNA, CDR2 SNTAGT. V lost 3 bases and J 5 bases, leaving 14 bases between the germline ends. The CDR3 has 15 residues. The CDR3 nucleotides read TGTGCCAGCAGTGAGGGACACGGAAACAACAATGAGCAGTTCTTC. It translates to CASSEGHGNNNEQFF.

The chain has TRBV20-1 and TRBJ2-7; 13 bases map to TRBD2. This CDR3 has 15 residues. CDR1 and CDR2 (germline): DFQATT, SNEGSKA (reference sequence). Trimming cost V 6 bases and J 5 bases; bases outside gene matches: 10. The CDR3 nucleotides read TGCAGTGCCACCGGGACTAGCGGGGTGGGGGACGAGCAGTACTTC. Amino acids: CSATGTSGVGDEQYF.

This clonotype was seen many times. This chain connects TRBV29-1 to TRBJ1-2, with a possible D match to TRBD1 (6 bases). Trimming shortened V by 6 bases and J by 7 bases, and 12 bases separated the two germline ends. Per germline, CDR1 SQVTM and CDR2 ANQGSEA. The length of the CDR3 is 11 residues. The CDR3 reads CSVLQGSGYTF. The CDR3 DNA is TGCAGCGTCCTACAGGGCTCTGGCTACACCTTC.

This clonotype was observed a handful of times. The gene calls are TRBV14 and TRBJ2-7; D is uncertain. CDR1 is SGHDN, CDR2 FVKESK, per germline. With 1 base removed from V and 9 bases from J, the gap between germline ends came to 13 bases. There are 13 residues in the CDR3. This CDR3 is CASSQAGRHGQYF. Written as DNA, the CDR3 is TGTGCCAGCAGCCAAGCTGGTCGACACGGGCAGTACTTC.

The chain recombines TRBV7-6 with TRBJ2-3, with D possibly TRBD1 on 6 matching bases. CDR3 length equals 15 residues. The germline CDR1 and CDR2 sequences are SGHVS and FNYEAQ. Trimming removed 1 base at V and 2 bases at J, with 10 bases between. The CDR3 here is CASSLEQGLTDTQYF. The CDR3, as DNA: TGTGCCAGCAGCTTAGAACAGGGCCTCACAGATACGCAGTATTTT.

V gene TRBV20-1 combines with J gene TRBJ1-2, with no clear D. The CDR3 length is 12 residues. Germline V gene sequence: CDR1 DFQATT, CDR2 SNEGSKA (reference sequence). Between the trimmed V and J ends, which lost 5 bases and 0 bases, there was a span of 7 bases. DNA of the CDR3: TGCAGTGCTCTCCCGGCTAACTATGGCTACACCTTC. It codes for CSALPANYGYTF.

The rearrangement links TRBV7-2 to TRBJ2-6; no firm D call. The CDR3 runs 15 residues. Germline CDR1 is SGHTA and CDR2 is FQGNSA. V lost 1 base and J lost 1, with 5 bases in between. This chain's CDR3 is CASSLEHSGANVLTF. In nucleotides, the CDR3 is TGTGCCAGCAGCTTAGAACATTCTGGGGCCAACGTCCTGACTTTC. The variable domain in full, completed from reference TRBV7-2 and TRBJ2-6, reads GAGVSQSPSNKVTEKGKDVELRCDPISGHTALYWYRQSLGQGLEFLIYFQGNSAPDKSGLPSDRFSAERTGGSVSTLTIQRTQQEDSAVYLCASSLEHSGANVLTFGAGSRLTVL.

The rearrangement links TRBV27 to TRBJ2-3, with D tentatively TRBD1 or TRBD2 (6 bases each). V lost 0 bases, J lost 3 bases, and 13 bases lay in between. The CDR3 is made up of 16 amino acids. Germline assignment: CDR1 MNHEY and CDR2 SMNVEV (reference sequence). The CDR3 reads CASSLSGGDITDTQYF. Written as DNA, the CDR3 is TGTGCCAGCAGTTTATCGGGCGGGGACATAACAGATACGCAGTATTTT.

In the case of this clonotype: This sequence may be a read error, since a much larger clone differs from it by one base. The chain carries TRBV6-1 and TRBJ2-7; D not certain. This CDR3 spans 12 amino acids. Germline lookup yields CDR1 MNHNS and CDR2 SASEGT. The CDR3 reads CTSNEGKYEQYF. The DNA for the CDR3 is TGTACCAGCAATGAAGGAAAGTACGAGCAGTACTTC.

CDR3 sequence: CSARDVTGPNEQYF. The CDR3 DNA sequence: TGCAGTGCTAGAGATGTTACAGGTCCCAACGAGCAGTACTTC. V is TRBV20-1 and J is TRBJ2-5; D may be TRBD1 (5 bases). The DNA end lines up better with TRBJ2-7; the J call may be wrong. The CDR3 is 14 amino acids. Germline assignment: CDR1 DFQATT and CDR2 SNEGSKA (reference sequence).

This clonotype was seen at least ten times. This chain joins TRBV7-9 and TRBJ2-5; tentative D call: TRBD2 (5 bases). Trimming removed 5 bases at V and 5 bases at J, with 15 bases between. Germline CDR1 SEHNR, CDR2 FQNEAQ (reference sequence). The CDR3 length is 14 residues. The CDR3 loop is CASSVRTGMETQYF. The CDR3 DNA follows: TGTGCCAGCAGCGTCCGGACTGGGATGGAGACCCAGTACTTC.

This chain connects TRBV7-2 to TRBJ1-2; TRBD1 agrees at 8 bases. CDR3 length equals 16 residues. V was pared by 5 bases and J by 0 bases, with 8 bases of the junction left unmatched. The germline V gene has CDR1 SGHTA and CDR2 FQGNSA. The DNA for the CDR3 is TGTGCCAGCAGCATGGACAGGGCTAGCGCTAACTATGGCTACACCTTC. Translated: CASSMDRASANYGYTF.

This clonotype was counted a single time. V usage is TRBV7-6 and J usage is TRBJ2-5; TRBD2 agrees at 9 bases. In germline, CDR1 is SGHVS, CDR2 FNYEAQ. The CDR3 totals 15 residues. Germline trimming cut 5 bases from V and 5 bases from J; bases unmatched to any gene: 9. As DNA, the CDR3 is TGTGCCAGCAGCCACTTGAGCGGGGGGTCCGAGACCCAGTACTTC. Protein product: CASSHLSGGSETQYF.

This clonotype was counted a few times. This sequence joins TRBV2 and TRBJ2-5, with no clear D. In germline, CDR1 is SNHLY, CDR2 FYNNEI. With 8 bases removed from V and 1 base from J, the gap between germline ends came to 5 bases. CDR3 length: 11 amino acids. The CDR3 sequence: CASATQETQYF. CDR3 coding DNA: TGTGCCAGCGCTACCCAAGAGACCCAGTACTTC.

This chain joins TRBV20-1 and TRBJ2-1; 9 bases line up with TRBD1. This CDR3 is built from 14 residues. After removal of 2 bases from V and 7 bases from J, the junction contained 6 bases not matched to a gene. Germline CDR1 reads DFQATT; CDR2 reads SNEGSKA (reference sequence). CDR3 loop: CSARPDRGSNEQFF. CDR3 in DNA: TGCAGTGCTAGACCAGACAGGGGGAGTAATGAGCAGTTCTTC.